A single sample gave rise to the 30 T cell receptor beta chains below, sequenced in a study of T cells in Graves' hyperthyroidism and ophthalmopathy. TCR beta CDR3 regions were amplified from RNA transcripts. The primer set for the first-round RT-PCR of the TCR CDR3 was HTBI. TCRdb processed the multiplex PCR reads anew with MiXCR; each CDR3 protein has one entry. The table shows approximately 200,000 distinct CDR3 sequences, with approximately 16% occurring only once. Sequencing was done on a sample of blood. The receptors were gathered from a man aged 35-49 years with Graves' hyperthyroidism.

This clonotype was seen many times. The V call is TRBV6-1, the J call TRBJ2-3; D call uncertain. The ends were cut back, 7 bases at V and 0 bases at J, with 14 bases in the middle. The CDR3 contains 15 residues. Germline CDR1 is MNHNS and CDR2 is SASEGT. The CDR3 nucleotides read TGTGCCAGCACGGCCAAGCGTACAAGCACAGATACGCAGTATTTT. Translation: CASTAKRTSTDTQYF.

In its sample, this clonotype was seen many times. The J gene is TRBJ1-6, the V gene TRBV27; tentatively, D is TRBD1 (5 bases). Germline V gene sequence: CDR1 MNHEY, CDR2 SMNVEV (reference sequence). V was pared by 3 bases and J by 9 bases, with 15 bases between. CDR3 length: 15 residues. The DNA of the CDR3 is TGTGCCAGCAGTTTGACTTCGGGGACCCGTTCACCCCTCCACTTT. It yields the protein CASSLTSGTRSPLHF.

This clonotype was found a few times. This chain connects TRBV5-5 to TRBJ2-3; 7 bases are a match to TRBD1. J lost 2 bases, V lost 3 bases, and 6 bases had no gene match. The CDR3 is 15 amino acids. Germline lookup yields CDR1 SGHKS and CDR2 YYEKEE (reference sequence). CDR3 DNA sequence: TGTGCCAGCAGCTGGGAGACAGGGCCCACAGATACGCAGTATTTT. It codes for CASSWETGPTDTQYF.

V and J are TRBV20-1 and TRBJ2-5; D unresolved. V gave up 6 bases and J gave up 1 base, with 9 bases separating them. CDR1 and CDR2 (germline): DFQATT, SNEGSKA (reference sequence). The CDR3 runs to 12 residues. The DNA for the CDR3 is TGCAGTGCCTCCCGGCCCCAAGAGACCCAGTACTTC. Its translation: CSASRPQETQYF.

This clonotype was found many times. The rearrangement uses TRBV19 and TRBJ2-2; weak D call: TRBD2 (6 bases). Trimming removed 1 base from V and 7 bases from J, with 10 bases in between. The germline CDR1 and CDR2 sequences are LNHDA and SQIVND (reference sequence). The CDR3 is 14 amino acids. The chain's CDR3 is CASSIVREFGELFF. CDR3 sequence (DNA): TGTGCCAGTAGTATAGTACGGGAGTTCGGGGAGCTGTTTTTT.

This clonotype was counted many times. This chain links TRBV5-8 with TRBJ1-1, with D uncertain. This CDR3 region has 14 residues. Trimming cost V 0 bases and J 1 base, with 7 bases left between them. Germline loops: CDR1 SGHTS, CDR2 YDEGEE. The chain's CDR3 is CASSLEPTNTEAFF. CDR3 DNA: TGTGCCAGCAGCTTGGAACCTACGAACACTGAAGCTTTCTTT.

This clonotype was recorded at least ten times. This chain links TRBV28 with TRBJ1-4, with 7 bases fitting TRBD1. The CDR3 runs to 16 residues. Germline assignment: CDR1 MDHEN and CDR2 SYDVKM. J lost 1 base, V lost 4 bases, and 6 bases had no gene match. CDR3 in amino acids: CASSSAQGGTNEKLFF. CDR3 nucleotide sequence: TGTGCCAGCAGTTCAGCGCAGGGGGGAACTAATGAAAAACTGTTTTTT.

This clonotype was found many times. The chain's CDR3 is CASSSSPGSGNTIYF. DNA for the CDR3: TGCGCCAGCAGTTCATCTCCGGGCTCTGGAAACACCATATATTTT. This chain links TRBV5-1 with TRBJ1-3; D remains ambiguous. The CDR3 length is 15 residues. Germline V lookup: CDR1 SGHRS, CDR2 YFSETQ. V shed 5 bases and J shed 0 bases, with 12 bases lying between them.

This clonotype has a handful of counts. V usage is TRBV12-3 or TRBV12-4 and J usage is TRBJ2-7, with 8 positions matching TRBD2. This CDR3 has 14 amino acids. Trimming at V came to 4 bases and at J to 5 bases, leaving 7 bases not matched to a gene. This CDR3 is CASSSGGGAHEQYF. As DNA, the CDR3 is TGTGCCAGCAGTTCGGGGGGGGGGGCCCACGAGCAGTACTTC.

This clonotype was counted ten times or more. The V gene is TRBV2, the J gene TRBJ1-2; no definite D call. V was trimmed by 9 bases and J by 4 bases, leaving 15 bases between them. Germline-derived CDR1 and CDR2 are SNHLY and FYNNEI. This CDR3 spans 13 amino acids. The CDR3 coding sequence is TGTGCCAGTCAGTGGGAGGGTAGCTATGGCTACACCTTC. It encodes CASQWEGSYGYTF. Filled out from reference TRBV2 and TRBJ1-2, the complete variable domain reads EPEVTQTPSHQVTQMGQEVILRCVPISNHLYFYWYRQILGQKVEFLVSFYNNEISEKSEIFDDQFSVERPDGSNFTLKIRSTKLEDSAMYFCASQWEGSYGYTFGSGTRLTVV.

This clonotype was seen more than once but under ten times. The V and J genes are TRBV29-1 and TRBJ1-3; D is perhaps TRBD1 (6 bases). The CDR3 spans 14 residues. Trimming removed 3 bases at V and 2 bases at J, with 11 bases between. Germline-derived CDR1 and CDR2 are SQVTM and ANQGSEA. The chain's CDR3 is CSVDGGAPGNTIYF. The CDR3, as DNA: TGCAGCGTTGACGGGGGGGCGCCTGGAAACACCATATATTTT.

The chain couples TRBV5-6 to TRBJ2-7, with 8 bases aligning to TRBD1. The CDR3 runs to 14 residues. Germline CDR1 is SGHDT and CDR2 is YYEEEE. Trimming took 4 bases from V and 6 from J; bases not matched to a gene: 9. CDR3 residues: CASSPDRGLGEQYF. The CDR3 DNA sequence: TGTGCCAGCAGCCCTGACAGGGGCCTAGGCGAGCAGTACTTC.

This clonotype appeared a few times. The V call is TRBV5-4, the J call TRBJ2-3; no definite D call. The length of the CDR3 is 16 residues. The V gene's germline CDR1 is SGHNT and CDR2 YYREEE (reference sequence). V was pared by 0 bases and J by 0 bases, with 11 bases between. The CDR3 protein is CASSLGGISSTDTQYF. CDR3 nucleotide sequence: TGTGCCAGCAGCTTGGGGGGAATTTCTAGCACAGATACGCAGTATTTT.

V and J are TRBV15 and TRBJ2-7, with 8 bases aligning to TRBD2. Germline trimming cut 5 bases from V and 4 bases from J; bases unmatched to any gene: 7. The CDR3 loop spans 14 amino acids. The V gene's germline CDR1 is LNHNV and CDR2 YYDKDF (reference sequence). CDR3 bases: TGTGCCACCAGCCCACGAGCGGGAGCGTACGAGCAGTACTTC. Encoded protein: CATSPRAGAYEQYF.

This clonotype was detected many times. The V call is TRBV28, the J call TRBJ1-4; 8 positions match TRBD1. The V segment lost 5 bases and the J segment 2 bases; nucleotides outside the gene matches: 10. Per the germline V gene, CDR1 is MDHEN and CDR2 is SYDVKM. CDR3 size: 17 residues. Written as DNA, the CDR3 is TGTGCCAGCAGTCCCTGGACAGGGAAAGAGACTAATGAAAAACTGTTTTTT. Translated: CASSPWTGKETNEKLFF.

This clonotype was seen ten or more times. V and J are TRBV5-1 and TRBJ2-3; 7 bases are a match to TRBD2. The CDR3 length is 16 residues. Germline V gives CDR1 SGHRS, CDR2 YFSETQ. Trimming at V came to 4 bases and at J to 1 base, leaving 9 bases not matched to a gene. The CDR3 DNA reads TGCGCCAGCAGCGATCTACGACGGGAGGGCACAGATACGCAGTATTTT. Translating it yields CASSDLRREGTDTQYF.

There are many counts of this clonotype. Written as DNA, the CDR3 is TGTGCCAGCAGCTTTAGACTGAACACTGAAGCTTTCTTT. Protein sequence: CASSFRLNTEAFF. V usage is TRBV11-1 and J usage is TRBJ1-1; no clear D gene. V lost 3 bases to trimming and J lost 0 bases, with 5 bases between them. CDR1 and CDR2 (germline): SGHAT, FQDESV (reference sequence). The CDR3 sequence is 13 residues long.

This chain joins TRBV7-2 and TRBJ2-3; D gene ambiguous. CDR3 size: 15 residues. CDR1 and CDR2 from the germline V gene are SGHTA and FQGNSA. Trimming shortened V by 5 bases and J by 0 bases, and 12 bases separated the two germline ends. CDR3 DNA: TGTGCCAGCAGCCAAGGTCCCTCTAGCACAGATACGCAGTATTTT. Translating it yields CASSQGPSSTDTQYF. The full variable domain, its missing parts supplied by reference TRBV7-2 and TRBJ2-3, is GAGVSQSPSNKVTEKGKDVELRCDPISGHTALYWYRQSLGQGLEFLIYFQGNSAPDKSGLPSDRFSAERTGGSVSTLTIQRTQQEDSAVYLCASSQGPSSTDTQYFGPGTRLTVL.

At least ten counts were recorded for this clonotype. The chain joins TRBV5-1 to TRBJ2-3, with 11 bases aligning to TRBD2. The germline V gene encodes CDR1 SGHRS and CDR2 YFSETQ. The CDR3 has 14 residues. V dropped 7 bases and J dropped 3; count of bases not matched to a gene: 4. The CDR3 nucleotides are TGCGCCAGCTCCGGGACTAGCGGTACAGATACGCAGTATTTT. Its translation: CASSGTSGTDTQYF.

This clonotype was seen many times. V usage is TRBV7-3 and J usage is TRBJ2-1; 9 bases line up with TRBD2. V lost 1 base and J lost 4; bases outside the gene matches: 8. In germline, CDR1 is SGHTA, CDR2 FQGTGA. The CDR3 has 17 amino acids. CDR3 in amino acids: CASSLSGGGAGYNEQFF. In DNA, the CDR3 is TGTGCCAGCAGCTTAAGCGGCGGGGGGGCCGGGTACAATGAGCAGTTCTTC. The full variable domain, in which reference TRBV7-3 and TRBJ2-1 provide the parts outside the CDR3, is GAGVSQTPSNKVTEKGKYVELRCDPISGHTALYWYRQSLGQGPEFLIYFQGTGAADDSGLPNDRFFAVRPEGSVSTLKIQRTERGDSAVYLCASSLSGGGAGYNEQFFGPGTRLTVL.

The sample holds a few counts of this clonotype. The rearrangement links TRBV3-1 to TRBJ1-5; TRBD1 matches at 10 bases. This CDR3 spans 17 amino acids. The V and J ends lost 8 bases and 8 bases, in that order; junction bases with no gene match: 18. Germline-derived CDR1 and CDR2 are LGHDT and YNNKEL (reference sequence). The CDR3 loop is CASSPYSSGTGAKPQHF. In nucleotides, the CDR3 is TGTGCCAGCTCACCGTACTCCTCCGGGACAGGGGCGAAGCCCCAGCATTTT.

The chain combines TRBV20-1 with TRBJ2-4, with D tentatively TRBD2 (6 bases). The CDR3 has 13 residues. Per the germline V gene, CDR1 is DFQATT and CDR2 is SNEGSKA (reference sequence). Between the trimmed V and J ends, which lost 3 bases and 8 bases, there was a span of 14 bases. CDR3 residues: CSARWREVDIQYF. CDR3 DNA: TGCAGTGCTAGGTGGAGGGAGGTAGACATTCAGTACTTC.

This clonotype showed up many times. The CDR3 loop reads CASSLSGGAIDTQYF. The CDR3 nucleotides read TGTGCCAGCAGTTTAAGCGGGGGGGCGATAGATACGCAGTATTTT. V and J are TRBV28 and TRBJ2-3, with 10 bases lining up with TRBD2. Germline loops: CDR1 MDHEN, CDR2 SYDVKM. The CDR3 runs to 15 residues. V lost 2 bases, J lost 5 bases, and 4 bases stayed unmatched.

This clonotype was seen at least ten times. The chain combines TRBV7-9 with TRBJ1-2; 8 bases map to TRBD1. V gave up 1 base and J gave up 1 base; unmatched junction bases: 5. This CDR3 spans 16 amino acids. Per the germline V gene, CDR1 is SEHNR and CDR2 is FQNEAQ (reference sequence). DNA for the CDR3: TGTGCCAGCAGCTTAGTGTACAGGGGGGATAACTATGGCTACACCTTC. This gives the protein CASSLVYRGDNYGYTF.

In its sample, this clonotype was seen many times. The rearrangement joins TRBV7-8 to TRBJ2-7; D uncertain. The ends were cut back, 1 base at V and 6 bases at J, with 7 bases in the middle. This CDR3 contains 12 residues. Germline V lookup: CDR1 SGHVS, CDR2 FQNEAQ. The CDR3 spells CASSLGGAEQYF. The CDR3 DNA follows: TGTGCCAGCAGCTTAGGCGGAGCCGAGCAGTACTTC.

The V and J genes are TRBV25-1 and TRBJ1-1; 7 bases agree with TRBD1. V lost 5 bases and J lost 3; bases outside the gene matches: 6. This CDR3 comprises 14 residues. CDR1 is MGHDK, CDR2 SYGVNS, per germline. This CDR3 reads CASSPQGWDTEAFF. The CDR3 region has the DNA TGTGCCAGCAGTCCACAGGGGTGGGACACTGAAGCTTTCTTT.

At least ten counts were recorded for this clonotype. The chain is built from TRBV24-1 and TRBJ2-5; D not resolved. CDR1 is KGHDR, CDR2 SFDVKD, per germline. The length of the CDR3 is 13 residues. Trimming removed 9 bases at V and 5 bases at J, with 15 bases between. CDR3 nucleotide sequence: TGTGCCACCGCACGCCCTTCGGAGGAGACCCAGTACTTC. As protein: CATARPSEETQYF.

As concerns this clonotype: This may stem from a read error, because a much larger clone lies one nucleotide away. The rearrangement links TRBV20-1 to TRBJ2-1; no clear D. The CDR3 loop spans 15 amino acids. CDR1 and CDR2 (germline): DFQATT, SNEGSKA (reference sequence). CDR3: CGAGLGISSYNEQFF. CDR3 in DNA: TGCGGTGCTGGATTGGGGATTAGCTCCTACAATGAGCAGTTCTTC.

This clonotype was seen repeatedly, ten times or more. The rearrangement joins TRBV2 to TRBJ1-2, with 11 bases identical to TRBD1. This CDR3 has 15 amino acids. CDR1 is SNHLY, CDR2 FYNNEI, per germline. V trimming: 5 bases; J trimming: 6 bases; junction bases outside the gene matches: 8. The DNA of the CDR3 is TGTGCCAGCAGTCCCGGGACAGGGGGTATCGATGGCTACACCTTC. Encoded protein: CASSPGTGGIDGYTF. The variable domain in full, completed from reference TRBV2 and TRBJ1-2, reads EPEVTQTPSHQVTQMGQEVILRCVPISNHLYFYWYRQILGQKVEFLVSFYNNEISEKSEIFDDQFSVERPDGSNFTLKIRSTKLEDSAMYFCASSPGTGGIDGYTFGSGTRLTVV.

This chain connects TRBV6-2 or TRBV6-3 to TRBJ2-3; D is unclear. CDR1 MNHEY and CDR2 SVGEGT come from the germline V gene. Between the trimmed V and J ends, which lost 7 bases and 1 base, there was a span of 15 bases. The CDR3 totals 15 residues. The CDR3 is CASTDGGSGTDTQYF. CDR3 DNA: TGTGCCAGCACCGACGGTGGCTCCGGCACAGATACGCAGTATTTT.